These 28 T cell receptor beta chains share one sample of origin, sequenced in a study of neoadjuvant anti-PD-1 for oral cavity cancer. Sequenced by immunoSEQ multiplex PCR; TCRdb stores in-frame clones only, minus some. The top ten clones hold 16% of a sample with tens of thousands of clones, roughly 30% of them seen once. The time point was: after neoadjuvant nivolumab, at surgical resection. The sequencing here drew on tumor tissue, taken after nivolumab (anti-PD-1) treatment. Receptors originate from a person aged 35-79 years with oral cavity squamous cell carcinoma.

This clone was picked up a small number of times. The chain couples TRBV6-5 to TRBJ2-4; 7 nucleotides match TRBD2. V was clipped by 7 bases and J by 10 bases; unmatched bases: 4. Germline assignment: CDR1 MNHEY and CDR2 SVGAGI. CDR3 length: 11 amino acids. The CDR3, as DNA: TGTGCCAGCACCGACGGGAGGATTCAGTACTTC. Translation: CASTDGRIQYF.

The chain uses TRBV29-1 and TRBJ2-7; TRBD1 might be the D (5 bases). V shed 7 bases and J shed 4 bases, with 17 bases lying between them. Germline-derived CDR1 and CDR2 are SQVTM and ANQGSEA. The CDR3 loop spans 13 amino acids. This CDR3 reads CSARSGARYEQYF. CDR3 coding DNA: TGCAGCGCCAGGAGTGGGGCAAGGTACGAGCAGTACTTC.

V and J are TRBV18 and TRBJ1-1; D not resolved. Germline loops: CDR1 KGHSH, CDR2 LQKENI. Trimming took off 10 bases at V and 0 bases at J, with 12 bases between the two ends. The CDR3 has 13 amino acids. The CDR3, as DNA: TGTGCCACTTGGTCGACTATGAACACTGAAGCTTTCTTT. This translates into CATWSTMNTEAFF.

The chain carries TRBV4-2 and TRBJ2-3, with a tentative D call TRBD2 (6 bases). Trimming pared 6 bases from V and 0 bases from J, leaving 16 bases between. The CDR3 spans 16 residues. Germline-derived CDR1 and CDR2 are LGHNA and YNFKEQ. The CDR3 reads CASRATSGGSTDTQYF. The CDR3 DNA sequence: TGTGCCAGCAGAGCCACCAGTGGGGGGAGCACAGATACGCAGTATTTT.

Ten or more counts support this clone. The chain has TRBV19 and TRBJ1-2; D is possibly TRBD1 (6 bases). The germline V gene has CDR1 LNHDA and CDR2 SQIVND (reference sequence). CDR3 length equals 12 residues. Trimming took 10 bases from V and 8 from J, leaving 17 bases between them. Here the CDR3 DNA reads TGTGCCACCCGGACAGACCGCTACGGCTACACCTTC. It specifies CATRTDRYGYTF.

This clone was counted only a few times. V usage is TRBV20-1 and J usage is TRBJ2-7; D remains unclear. Germline lookup yields CDR1 DFQATT and CDR2 SNEGSKA (reference sequence). The CDR3 is 11 amino acids. V lost 7 bases to trimming and J lost 3 bases, with 10 bases between them. The CDR3 sequence is CSVRRDYEQYF. The CDR3 nucleotides read TGCAGTGTCAGACGCGACTACGAGCAGTACTTC.

This clone turned up a few times. The rearrangement links TRBV30 to TRBJ1-1, with D unresolved. The CDR3 consists of 16 residues. The V gene's germline CDR1 is GTSNPN and CDR2 SVGIG (reference sequence). V lost 2 bases and J 0 bases, leaving 16 bases between the germline ends. DNA for the CDR3: TGTGCCTGGAGTCCCTCCTGGGCCCGATTGAACACTGAAGCTTTCTTT. This sequence encodes CAWSPSWARLNTEAFF.

The genes are TRBV6-4 and TRBJ2-1, with D perhaps matching TRBD1 or TRBD2 (5 bases each). CDR1 and CDR2 (germline): MRHNA, SNTAGT. Trimming shortened V by 2 bases and J by 15 bases, and 11 bases separated the two germline ends. CDR3 length: 11 amino acids. The CDR3 DNA reads as TGTGCCAGCAGTGACGGGGGTAGGCCGTTCTTC. It yields the protein CASSDGGRPFF.

The genes are TRBV7-6 and TRBJ1-1, with a possible D match to TRBD1 (5 bases). This CDR3 has 14 amino acids. Per germline, CDR1 SGHVS and CDR2 FNYEAQ. V dropped 4 bases and J dropped 5 bases, with 14 bases sitting between them. The CDR3 spells CASSSLGAETEAFF. CDR3 sequence (DNA): TGTGCCAGCAGCTCCCTCGGGGCAGAGACTGAAGCTTTCTTT. The variable domain in full, completed from reference TRBV7-6 and TRBJ1-1, reads GAGVSQSPRYKVTKRGQDVALRCDPISGHVSLYWYRQALGQGPEFLTYFNYEAQQDKSGLPNDRFSAERPEGSISTLTIQRTEQRDSAMYRCASSSLGAETEAFFGQGTRLTVV.

Sample share makes this clone medium-sized. The CDR3 reads CASSEGTSGGQETQYF. Here the CDR3 DNA reads TGTGCCAGCAGCGAGGGGACTAGCGGAGGACAAGAGACCCAGTACTTC. J is TRBJ2-5 and V is TRBV9; 11 bases map to TRBD2. V shed 3 bases, J shed 2 bases, and the junction held 6 bases outside the gene matches. Germline assignment: CDR1 SGDLS and CDR2 YYNGEE. CDR3 size: 16 residues. The whole variable domain, filled in from reference TRBV9 and TRBJ2-5, reads DSGVTQTPKHLITATGQRVTLRCSPRSGDLSVYWYQQSLDQGLQFLIQYYNGEERAKGNILERFSAQQFPDLHSELNLSSLELGDSALYFCASSEGTSGGQETQYFGPGTRLLVL.

This chain joins TRBV6-5 and TRBJ1-3, with D unclear. CDR3 size: 16 residues. Germline V gene sequence: CDR1 MNHEY, CDR2 SVGAGI. V dropped 0 bases and J dropped 0 bases, with 9 bases sitting between them. In DNA form, the CDR3 reads TGTGCCAGCAGTTACTCTTCCTCGAGCTCTGGAAACACCATATATTTT. Residues: CASSYSSSSSGNTIYF.

The J gene is TRBJ2-7, the V gene TRBV20-1; D not resolved. The CDR3 runs 11 residues. Germline lookup yields CDR1 DFQATT and CDR2 SNEGSKA (reference sequence). Trimming left V 1 base short and J 4 bases short, with 5 bases between. CDR3: CSARGVYEQYF. The CDR3 DNA is TGCAGTGCTAGAGGTGTGTACGAGCAGTACTTC.

A few counts support this clone. The rearrangement uses TRBV29-1 and TRBJ1-1; D gene unclear. The CDR3 loop spans 12 amino acids. V was shortened by 7 bases and J by 0 bases, with 9 bases between the two germline ends. The germline gives CDR1 SQVTM, CDR2 ANQGSEA. The CDR3 sequence: CSGTDLNTEAFF. The CDR3 DNA reads TGCAGCGGAACAGATCTGAACACTGAAGCTTTCTTT.

CDR3 nucleotides: TGTGCCAGCAGCCAAGATATTTGGGGTTCAGATACGCAGTATTTT. This encodes CASSQDIWGSDTQYF. V and J are TRBV14 and TRBJ2-3; D unclear. Germline V CDR1 and CDR2: SGHDN, FVKESK. V was shortened by 0 bases and J by 4 bases, with 11 bases between the two germline ends. CDR3 length: 15 amino acids.

The V call is TRBV15, the J call TRBJ1-2; 7 bases fit TRBD1. Germline V gene sequence: CDR1 LNHNV, CDR2 YYDKDF (reference sequence). Germline trimming cut 5 bases from V and 8 bases from J; bases unmatched to any gene: 11. This CDR3 has 14 residues. The CDR3 DNA reads as TGTGCCACCAGCCGCGCGGGACAGCGAGCGGGCTACACCTTC. It is translated as CATSRAGQRAGYTF.

This clone has more than one count but fewer than ten. V and J are TRBV18 and TRBJ2-7, with D perhaps matching TRBD2 (5 bases). V was clipped by 1 base and J by 2 bases, with 12 bases between them. The CDR3 is 15 residues long. CDR1 and CDR2 (germline): KGHSH, LQKENI. This CDR3 is CASSPRRTSTYEQYF. CDR3 nucleotide sequence: TGTGCCAGCTCACCACGTCGGACTTCGACCTACGAGCAGTACTTC.

This clone was counted only a few times. J is TRBJ2-7 and V is TRBV5-1, with TRBD1 matching 7 bases. V lost 1 base and J lost 3; bases outside the gene matches: 10. Looked up from germline, CDR1 is SGHRS and CDR2 is YFSETQ. The CDR3 extends over 16 amino acids. CDR3 loop: CASSLSRDSRDYEQYF. In DNA form, the CDR3 reads TGCGCCAGCAGCTTGAGTCGGGACAGCAGGGACTACGAGCAGTACTTC.

The V call is TRBV19, the J call TRBJ2-1; no clear D. This CDR3 is 14 amino acids long. The V end lost 8 bases, the J end lost 6 bases, and 17 bases lay between the germline ends. Per the germline V gene, CDR1 is LNHDA and CDR2 is SQIVND (reference sequence). The CDR3 spells CASSPGAAANEQFF. In nucleotides, the CDR3 is TGTGCCAGTTCCCCAGGAGCCGCCGCCAATGAGCAGTTCTTC.

The chain combines TRBV4-1 with TRBJ2-3; weak D call: TRBD1 (5 bases). With 4 bases removed from V and 0 bases from J, the gap between germline ends came to 11 bases. Germline CDR1 MGHRA, CDR2 YSYEKL. CDR3 length: 15 residues. The DNA for the CDR3 is TGCGCCAGCAGCCCACGACAGTTTAGCACAGATACGCAGTATTTT. Encoded protein: CASSPRQFSTDTQYF.

This clone was counted between two and nine times. The V call is TRBV19, the J call TRBJ2-2; D gene unclear. Germline V gene sequence: CDR1 LNHDA, CDR2 SQIVND (reference sequence). This CDR3 has 15 residues. V shed 8 bases and J shed 0 bases, with 13 bases lying between them. CDR3 protein: CASRSLVANTGELFF. The CDR3 nucleotides are TGTGCCAGTCGGAGTCTGGTCGCGAACACCGGGGAGCTGTTTTTT.

This rearrangement joins TRBV20-1 to TRBJ2-7; no clear D gene. Per the germline V gene, CDR1 is DFQATT and CDR2 is SNEGSKA (reference sequence). The V and J ends lost 4 bases and 3 bases respectively, with 7 bases between them. This CDR3 has 11 amino acids. The CDR3 protein is CSANVLYEQYF. The CDR3 nucleotides are TGCAGTGCTAATGTCCTCTACGAGCAGTACTTC.

The V call is TRBV5-6, the J call TRBJ2-3; D is uncertain. Germline CDR1 reads SGHDT; CDR2 reads YYEEEE. This CDR3 spans 13 amino acids. Trimming left V 6 bases short and J 1 base short, with 9 bases between. Written as DNA, the CDR3 is TGTGCCAGCACCGTTGCCGGCACAGATACGCAGTATTTT. It codes for CASTVAGTDTQYF.

The V call is TRBV7-6, the J call TRBJ2-1; TRBD2 might be the D (6 bases). The V gene's germline CDR1 is SGHVS and CDR2 FNYEAQ. The V end was cut by 6 bases, the J end by 4 bases, with 22 bases between. The CDR3 is 17 amino acids. This CDR3 reads CASSQNAGGVKYNEQFF. CDR3 nucleotides: TGTGCCAGCAGTCAAAATGCCGGCGGGGTTAAGTACAATGAGCAGTTCTTC.

The chain joins TRBV7-2 to TRBJ2-7; the match to TRBD1 covers 7 bases. Germline V gene sequence: CDR1 SGHTA, CDR2 FQGNSA. V dropped 5 bases and J dropped 6; count of bases not matched to a gene: 10. The CDR3 has 14 amino acids. The CDR3 nucleotides read TGTGCCAGCAGCATCGGACAGGAGCTGGGCGAGCAGTACTTC. It specifies CASSIGQELGEQYF. Full variable domain (missing parts from reference TRBV7-2 and TRBJ2-7): GAGVSQSPSNKVTEKGKDVELRCDPISGHTALYWYRQSLGQGLEFLIYFQGNSAPDKSGLPSDRFSAERTGGSVSTLTIQRTQQEDSAVYLCASSIGQELGEQYFGPGTRLTVT.

V usage is TRBV9 and J usage is TRBJ1-2; 9 bases are shared with TRBD1. V shed 4 bases, J shed 4 bases, and the junction held 8 bases outside the gene matches. CDR3 length: 15 residues. Per germline, CDR1 SGDLS and CDR2 YYNGEE. As DNA, the CDR3 is TGTGCCAGCAGCATAAGACAGGGGGATGGCTATGGCTACACCTTC. Protein product: CASSIRQGDGYGYTF.

This clone occurred a few times. The chain couples TRBV7-9 to TRBJ2-5; D gene ambiguous. The CDR3 has 11 residues. V lost 5 bases and J 7 bases, leaving 8 bases between the germline ends. From germline, CDR1 is SEHNR and CDR2 FQNEAQ (reference sequence). The DNA of the CDR3 is TGTGCCAGCAGCGTCATGCGGACCCAGTACTTC. This gives the protein CASSVMRTQYF.

This clone was seen a handful of times. The J gene is TRBJ2-6, the V gene TRBV5-5, with D possibly TRBD2 on 6 matching bases. The CDR3 spans 15 residues. Trimming pared 5 bases from V and 2 bases from J, leaving 11 bases between. Germline V lookup: CDR1 SGHKS, CDR2 YYEKEE (reference sequence). CDR3 sequence: CASRPGGTGANVLTF. CDR3 bases: TGTGCCAGCAGACCCGGGGGTACTGGGGCCAACGTCCTGACTTTC.

The rearrangement uses TRBV28 and TRBJ1-3; weak D call: TRBD1 (6 bases). Germline assignment: CDR1 MDHEN and CDR2 SYDVKM. The ends were cut back, 3 bases at V and 4 bases at J, with 13 bases in the middle. The CDR3 contains 15 residues. CDR3 sequence reads: CASSFHRVGGNTIYF. CDR3 coding DNA: TGTGCCAGCAGTTTTCACAGGGTAGGAGGAAACACCATATATTTT.